This T cell receptor beta chain was observed in a study of T cells expressing NK-cell markers. Study at large: Underlying the TCR beta repertoires were sorted CD3+CD56+NKG2C+, CD3+CD56+NKG2C- and CD3+CD56-NKG2C+ T cells. Whole-study findings and limits: For a handful of donors, these clonotypes were likewise the leading ones in the CD3+CD56-NKG2C+ fraction.

There are 15 residues in the CDR3. Germline loops: CDR1 SGHAT, CDR2 FQNNGV. The authors generated TCR beta cDNA through 5'RACE template switching with UMIs. After re-calling the 5' RACE reads, TCRdb lists one entry per CDR3 protein, DNA absent. The listing contains approximately 380,000 distinct CDR3 sequences. About this clonotype: The antigen remains undetermined.

J is TRBJ2-3 and V is TRBV11-2. The sequence was obtained from a man aged 18 to 70 in good health. Sequencing was done on a sample of blood T cells: a sorted CD56 or NKG2C T cell subset, CD4+ or CD8+ T cells, or bulk PBMC T cells (not recorded which). This CDR3 is CASRLGVSSTDTQYF.